These 27 T cell receptor beta chains were all obtained from the same sample, sequenced in a study of regulatory T cells in long-lasting Graves disease. In building TCR beta libraries, iRepertoire HTBI primers were used together with Arm-PCR of CDR3 regions. TCRdb processed the multiplex PCR reads anew with MiXCR; each CDR3 protein has one entry. The sample contains roughly 700,000 distinct CDR3 sequences, roughly 30% of which appear only once. Indicated time point: persistent/refractory GD, antithyroid drugs over 5 years with positive TRAb. The authors made the TCR library using RNA they extracted from PBMCs. The input for sequencing was peripheral blood mononuclear cells (PBMCs), taken when the disease was refractory, from a patient treated with antithyroid drugs. Receptor source: a female donor with Graves disease.

This clonotype was detected many times. The chain employs TRBV28 and TRBJ1-1, with D unresolved. Looked up from germline, CDR1 is MDHEN and CDR2 is SYDVKM. The CDR3 contains 15 residues. V was clipped by 6 bases and J by 0 bases, with 14 bases between them. The CDR3 sequence: CASSPTSSLNTEAFF. For the CDR3, the DNA is TGTGCCAGCAGCCCGACCAGTTCCCTGAACACTGAAGCTTTCTTT.

The chain uses TRBV13 and TRBJ2-7, with D unclear. With 1 base removed from V and 2 bases from J, the gap between germline ends came to 9 bases. Germline V gives CDR1 PRHDT, CDR2 FYEKMQ (reference sequence). This CDR3 spans 14 amino acids. The CDR3 coding sequence is TGTGCCAGCAGCTTAGCCCCTGGGACCTACGAGCAGTACTTC. Amino acids: CASSLAPGTYEQYF.

This clonotype was seen a few times. The chain uses TRBV18 and TRBJ2-5, with D unresolved. The germline gives CDR1 KGHSH, CDR2 LQKENI. This CDR3 spans 11 amino acids. V lost 7 bases and J 5 bases, leaving 8 bases between the germline ends. DNA of the CDR3: TGTGCCAGCTTAACTGGGGAGACCCAGTACTTC. Protein: CASLTGETQYF.

This clonotype was counted a few times. The chain employs TRBV6-1 and TRBJ1-2; no reliable D call. Germline CDR1 reads MNHNS; CDR2 reads SASEGT. V lost 6 bases to trimming and J lost 4 bases, with 15 bases between them. The CDR3 length is 14 residues. The CDR3, as DNA: TGTGCCAGCAGCACTAACAACTGGGGCTATGGCTACACCTTC. It codes for CASSTNNWGYGYTF.

J is TRBJ1-1 and V is TRBV19, with D uncertain. The V and J ends lost 6 bases and 1 base respectively, with 12 bases between them. Germline CDR1 and CDR2: LNHDA and SQIVND (reference sequence). This CDR3 contains 14 residues. In DNA form, the CDR3 reads TGTGCCAGTAGCCTCACAGAGACGAACACTGAAGCTTTCTTT. This codes for CASSLTETNTEAFF.

This clonotype was seen a few times. V and J are TRBV10-3 and TRBJ2-7, with D tentatively TRBD2 (5 bases). Trimming cost V 0 bases and J 5 bases, with 11 bases left between them. Looked up from germline, CDR1 is ENHRY and CDR2 is SYGVKD. This CDR3 spans 14 amino acids. The DNA of the CDR3 is TGTGCCATCAGTGAGTCGACGTTAGCGCACGAGCAGTACTTC. Protein product: CAISESTLAHEQYF.

This clonotype was observed a handful of times. J is TRBJ1-2 and V is TRBV13; D is uncertain. There are 13 residues in the CDR3. The germline CDR1 and CDR2 sequences are PRHDT and FYEKMQ (reference sequence). V dropped 6 bases and J dropped 5 bases, with 13 bases sitting between them. CDR3: CASRKERLYGYTF. The CDR3 nucleotides read TGTGCCAGCAGAAAGGAACGCCTATATGGCTACACCTTC.

This clonotype has more than one count but fewer than ten. This chain connects TRBV10-3 to TRBJ1-5; 8 bases agree with TRBD1. The CDR3 runs to 15 residues. Germline values: CDR1 ENHRY, CDR2 SYGVKD. The ends lost 0 bases at V and 6 bases at J; junction bases unmatched: 4. CDR3 DNA sequence: TGTGCCATCAGTGAGTCGGACAGGGTGGGTCAGCCCCAGCATTTT. Encoded protein: CAISESDRVGQPQHF.

This clonotype has a count of ten or more. This sequence joins TRBV12-3 or TRBV12-4 and TRBJ1-5; D may be TRBD1 (6 bases). The V and J ends lost 4 bases and 6 bases respectively, with 10 bases between them. This CDR3 has 13 residues. CDR3 in amino acids: CASSWDTLQPQHF. CDR3 DNA: TGTGCCAGCAGTTGGGACACCCTTCAGCCCCAGCATTTT.

This clonotype was counted many times. V gene TRBV12-3 or TRBV12-4 combines with J gene TRBJ1-6, with D tentatively TRBD1 (6 bases). The CDR3 totals 15 residues. Trimming removed 5 bases at V and 8 bases at J, with 16 bases between. In DNA, the CDR3 is TGTGCCAGCAGTCCAAGACAGGATTCGGATTCACCCCTCCACTTT. As protein: CASSPRQDSDSPLHF.

This clonotype was counted many times. The V and J genes are TRBV27 and TRBJ1-2, with TRBD1 as a possible D gene (5 bases). Per the germline V gene, CDR1 is MNHEY and CDR2 is SMNVEV (reference sequence). With 5 bases removed from V and 0 bases from J, the gap between germline ends came to 13 bases. CDR3 size: 15 residues. The CDR3 is CASSPRDVANYGYTF. The CDR3 bases are TGTGCCAGCAGTCCCCGGGACGTTGCTAACTATGGCTACACCTTC.

The sample holds a few counts of this clonotype. V gene TRBV7-3 combines with J gene TRBJ1-1; 8 bases match TRBD1. The CDR3 runs 15 residues. The germline gives CDR1 SGHTA, CDR2 FQGTGA. V lost 3 bases to trimming and J lost 4 bases; unmatched junction nucleotides: 7. CDR3 DNA: TGTGCCAGCAGCTTCACAGGGGGTCTAAGCACTGAAGCTTTCTTT. This translates into CASSFTGGLSTEAFF.

This clonotype was observed a few times. V usage is TRBV29-1 and J usage is TRBJ2-7; D is uncertain. This CDR3 comprises 16 residues. CDR1 and CDR2 from the germline V gene are SQVTM and ANQGSEA. Trimming cost V 1 base and J 5 bases, with 21 bases left between them. The CDR3 sequence: CSVEVESIRAVNEQYF. CDR3 DNA sequence: TGCAGCGTTGAAGTGGAAAGTATCCGGGCCGTAAACGAGCAGTACTTC.

The chain has TRBV10-2 and TRBJ1-3, with D tentatively TRBD1 (6 bases). The CDR3 spans 13 residues. V was cut by 8 bases and J by 2 bases, with 10 bases left in between. Per the germline V gene, CDR1 is WSHSY and CDR2 is SAAADI. CDR3 sequence reads: CASSDSPGNTIYF. DNA of the CDR3: TGCGCCAGCTCGGACAGTCCTGGAAACACCATATATTTT.

This chain links TRBV27 with TRBJ1-5; TRBD1 agrees at 7 bases. The CDR3 runs to 14 residues. J lost 7 bases, V lost 6 bases, and 9 bases had no gene match. CDR1 and CDR2 (germline): MNHEY, SMNVEV (reference sequence). The CDR3 DNA reads as TGTGCCAGCAGATCCCACAGGGGAGGACAGCCCCAGCATTTT. It codes for CASRSHRGGQPQHF.

This clonotype came up many times. The chain recombines TRBV12-3 or TRBV12-4 with TRBJ1-1; no clear D gene. CDR3 size: 12 residues. Trimming shortened V by 6 bases and J by 6 bases, and 11 bases separated the two germline ends. The CDR3 nucleotides are TGTGCCAGCAGCACATACGGCCCTGAAGCTTTCTTT. Its translation is CASSTYGPEAFF.

This clonotype has ten or more counts. The rearrangement uses TRBV12-3 or TRBV12-4 and TRBJ1-2; TRBD1 matches 9 bases. The trim removed 1 base at V and 5 bases at J, leaving 5 bases unmatched. The CDR3 spans 15 residues. CDR3 coding DNA: TGTGCCAGCAGTTTAGGAGGGACAGGGAGGTATGGCTACACCTTC. This gives the protein CASSLGGTGRYGYTF.

J is TRBJ2-5 and V is TRBV20-1; 15 bases map to TRBD2. The V gene's germline CDR1 is DFQATT and CDR2 SNEGSKA (reference sequence). Trimming cost V 2 bases and J 5 bases; bases outside gene matches: 6. The CDR3 runs 16 residues. CDR3 sequence: CSARPGLAGGWETQYF. The CDR3 coding sequence is TGCAGTGCTAGACCTGGACTAGCGGGAGGGTGGGAGACCCAGTACTTC.

The chain links TRBV24-1 to TRBJ2-5; D unresolved. Germline loops: CDR1 KGHDR, CDR2 SFDVKD. There are 12 residues in the CDR3. V was clipped by 1 base and J by 5 bases, with 4 bases between them. CDR3 sequence (DNA): TGTGCCACCAGTGATTTTGAGGAGACCCAGTACTTC. Translation: CATSDFEETQYF.

This sequence joins TRBV12-3 or TRBV12-4 and TRBJ1-5, with D hard to call. Trimming shortened V by 6 bases and J by 7 bases, and 16 bases separated the two germline ends. The CDR3 runs 14 residues. The chain's CDR3 is CASRKDGPGQPQHF. For the CDR3, the DNA is TGTGCCAGCAGGAAGGACGGTCCTGGACAGCCCCAGCATTTT.

There are a few counts of this clonotype. This chain connects TRBV4-1 to TRBJ1-2; 9 bases align to TRBD1. The CDR3 has 17 residues. The V segment lost 2 bases and the J segment 1 base; nucleotides outside the gene matches: 8. CDR1 and CDR2 from the germline V gene are MGHRA and YSYEKL. The CDR3 reads CASSQSGTGSFNYGYTF. The CDR3 DNA reads TGCGCCAGCAGCCAATCCGGGACAGGGTCATTTAACTATGGCTACACCTTC.

In this sample, this clonotype turned up a few times. The chain recombines TRBV6-1 with TRBJ1-4; no clear D. Germline loops: CDR1 MNHNS, CDR2 SASEGT. V was cut by 4 bases and J by 8 bases, with 11 bases left in between. This CDR3 is built from 13 residues. The DNA for the CDR3 is TGTGCCAGCAGTGGTTTCTTATGGGAAAAACTGTTTTTT. It translates to CASSGFLWEKLFF.

The chain uses TRBV30 and TRBJ1-5, with 12 bases matching TRBD1. V shed 1 base and J 3 bases; nucleotides not matched to a gene: 4. Germline-derived CDR1 and CDR2 are GTSNPN and SVGIG (reference sequence). The length of the CDR3 is 16 residues. Here the CDR3 DNA reads TGTGCCTGGAGTGCGGGGACAGGGGGCTACAATCAGCCCCAGCATTTT. This translates into CAWSAGTGGYNQPQHF. The complete variable domain, with remaining parts taken from reference TRBV30 and TRBJ1-5, reads SQTIHQWPATLVQPVGSPLSLECTVEGTSNPNLYWYRQAAGRGLQLLFYSVGIGQISSEVPQNLSASRPQDRQFILSSKKLLLSDSGFYLCAWSAGTGGYNQPQHFGDGTRLSIL.

This clonotype was observed a handful of times. The chain combines TRBV11-2 with TRBJ2-5; D is possibly TRBD2 (6 bases). The CDR3 length is 15 residues. V lost 3 bases, J lost 3 bases, and 14 bases lay in between. CDR1 SGHAT and CDR2 FQNNGV come from the germline V gene. The CDR3 loop reads CASSFSGGRKETQYF. The DNA for the CDR3 is TGTGCCAGCAGCTTTAGCGGAGGCCGGAAAGAGACCCAGTACTTC.

This clonotype has a count of ten or more. The chain couples TRBV28 to TRBJ1-2; 8 bases agree with TRBD1. With 8 bases clipped from V and 4 bases from J, the junction kept 12 bases outside the gene matches. Germline assignment: CDR1 MDHEN and CDR2 SYDVKM. This CDR3 is built from 15 residues. The CDR3 coding sequence is TGTGCCAGCCAACAGGGGGAAGGTTCGATCTATGGCTACACCTTC. Residues: CASQQGEGSIYGYTF.

This clonotype was found a few times. The V and J genes are TRBV6-1 and TRBJ1-4; perhaps TRBD1 as D (5 bases). CDR1 is MNHNS, CDR2 SASEGT, per germline. V was pared by 6 bases and J by 0 bases, with 17 bases between. The CDR3 is 17 amino acids. CDR3 coding DNA: TGTGCCAGCAGGAAAGCGACAGCCCTGACAACTAATGAAAAACTGTTTTTT. Its translation: CASRKATALTTNEKLFF.

This clonotype was found a few times. V gene TRBV6-1 combines with J gene TRBJ1-5, with TRBD1 identical over 7 bases. The V gene's germline CDR1 is MNHNS and CDR2 SASEGT. The trim removed 1 base at V and 7 bases at J, leaving 7 bases unmatched. The CDR3 is 15 amino acids. The CDR3 loop reads CASSEVGQAGQPQHF. The DNA for the CDR3 is TGTGCCAGCAGTGAAGTAGGACAGGCGGGGCAGCCCCAGCATTTT.